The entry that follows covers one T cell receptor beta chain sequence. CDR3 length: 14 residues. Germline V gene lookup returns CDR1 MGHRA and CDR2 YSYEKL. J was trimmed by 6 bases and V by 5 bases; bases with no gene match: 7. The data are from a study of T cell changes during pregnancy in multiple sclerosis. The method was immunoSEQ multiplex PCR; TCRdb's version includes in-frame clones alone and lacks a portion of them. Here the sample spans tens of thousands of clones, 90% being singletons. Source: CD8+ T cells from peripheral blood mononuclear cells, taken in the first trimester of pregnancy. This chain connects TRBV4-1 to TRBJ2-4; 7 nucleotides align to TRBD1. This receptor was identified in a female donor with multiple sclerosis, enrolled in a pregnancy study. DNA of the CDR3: TGCGCCAGCAGCTTAGACAGGGACGTAAACATTCAGTACTTC. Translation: CASSLDRDVNIQYF.